Here is one T cell receptor beta chain with its context. What it binds is not known. This sample was taken from a study of OX40 agonist ivuxolimab in advanced cancers. Germline-derived CDR1 and CDR2 are LGHNA and YSLEER. The CDR3 loop spans 14 amino acids. V was cut by 0 bases and J by 5 bases, with 11 bases left in between. The assay was immunoSEQ multiplex PCR, and TCRdb's table has in-frame clones only and misses some. The data show 40,000 to 55,000 clones, with 88% seen just once and roughly 3.3% held by the top ten. Study-wide results and caveats: CD4+ and CD8+ blood T cells expanded clonally by week 6 at 0.1 to 3.0 mg/kg.

The starting material was CD4+ or CD8+ T cells sorted from blood, obtained in a trial of the OX40 agonist ivuxolimab. This TCR derives from an adult with an advanced solid tumor such as melanoma, head and neck, liver or kidney cancer. This chain connects TRBV4-3 to TRBJ2-7, with a tentative D call TRBD2 (5 bases). The CDR3 loop reads CASSQDKWGDEQYF. The DNA of the CDR3 is TGCGCCAGCAGCCAAGATAAATGGGGAGACGAGCAGTACTTC.